A single sample gave rise to the 20 T cell receptor beta chains below, sequenced in a study of beta chain features in type 1 diabetes. Expressed TCRB transcripts were sequenced because the entire RNA isolate underwent reverse transcription. The assay was immunoSEQ multiplex PCR, and TCRdb's table has in-frame clones only and misses some. The sample includes around 160,000 clones, roughly 48% of them seen just once. The sequenced material came from Tregs from blood. These receptors came from a man between 18 and 29 years old in good health.

The J gene is TRBJ2-3, the V gene TRBV19, with D possibly being TRBD2 (6 bases). This CDR3 is built from 12 residues. V shed 5 bases and J shed 7 bases, with 10 bases lying between them. The germline V gene encodes CDR1 LNHDA and CDR2 SQIVND (reference sequence). CDR3 sequence (DNA): TGTGCCAGTAGTTACGGGGGATATACGCAGTATTTT. Translating it yields CASSYGGYTQYF.

The chain is built from TRBV9 and TRBJ2-7, with D perhaps TRBD1 (6 bases). Germline V lookup: CDR1 SGDLS, CDR2 YYNGEE. The CDR3 extends over 17 amino acids. V was pared by 3 bases and J by 0 bases, with 19 bases between. The CDR3 DNA sequence: TGTGCCAGCAGCGCCAGATCCGGGACATCCTACTCCTACGAGCAGTACTTC. Its translation is CASSARSGTSYSYEQYF. Full variable domain (remainder filled in from reference TRBV9 and TRBJ2-7): DSGVTQTPKHLITATGQRVTLRCSPRSGDLSVYWYQQSLDQGLQFLIQYYNGEERAKGNILERFSAQQFPDLHSELNLSSLELGDSALYFCASSARSGTSYSYEQYFGPGTRLTVT.

This chain uses TRBV6-6 with TRBJ2-1, with 8 bases matching TRBD2. Losses at the gene ends were 2 bases for V and 6 bases for J; bases not matched to a gene: 6. Germline CDR1 and CDR2: MNHNY and SVGAGI (reference sequence). CDR3 length: 15 amino acids. In DNA form, the CDR3 reads TGTGCCAGCAGTTACAGAGCGGGGGCCTCCAATGAGCAGTTCTTC. It yields the protein CASSYRAGASNEQFF.

This clone was observed a single time. The chain couples TRBV9 to TRBJ2-7; no definite D call. Germline-derived CDR1 and CDR2 are SGDLS and YYNGEE. The CDR3 is made up of 14 amino acids. V lost 2 bases to trimming and J lost 2 bases, with 11 bases between them. As DNA, the CDR3 is TGTGCCAGCAGCGTCTTCCCAGGTACCTACGAGCAGTACTTC. This encodes CASSVFPGTYEQYF.

This chain connects TRBV2 to TRBJ1-2; D might be TRBD1 (6 bases). CDR1 and CDR2 (germline): SNHLY, FYNNEI. Trimming cost V 6 bases and J 6 bases, with 14 bases left between them. There are 13 residues in the CDR3. The CDR3 spells CASSPGVGDGYTF. As DNA, the CDR3 is TGTGCCAGCAGCCCAGGGGTAGGGGATGGCTACACCTTC.

In DNA form, the CDR3 reads TGTGCCAGCTCAACGGGAGCTTATGGCTACACCTTC. Encoded protein: CASSTGAYGYTF. The chain has TRBV18 and TRBJ1-2; unclear D gene. CDR1 and CDR2 (germline): KGHSH, LQKENI. This CDR3 contains 12 residues. V gave up 5 bases and J gave up 5 bases, with 9 bases separating them.

This chain links TRBV30 with TRBJ1-4, with D unclear. The CDR3 spans 13 residues. Germline V lookup: CDR1 GTSNPN, CDR2 SVGIG (reference sequence). V gave up 0 bases and J gave up 8 bases, with 10 bases separating them. The DNA for the CDR3 is TGTGCCTGGAGTGTGCCGGGAGGAGAAAAACTGTTTTTT. Its translation: CAWSVPGGEKLFF. Full variable domain (outside the CDR3, taken from reference TRBV30 and TRBJ1-4): SQTIHQWPATLVQPVGSPLSLECTVEGTSNPNLYWYRQAAGRGLQLLFYSVGIGQISSEVPQNLSASRPQDRQFILSSKKLLLSDSGFYLCAWSVPGGEKLFFGSGTQLSVL.

This rearrangement joins TRBV5-1 to TRBJ2-7; 9 nucleotides align to TRBD1. Germline loops: CDR1 SGHRS, CDR2 YFSETQ. CDR3 size: 15 residues. V lost 4 bases and J lost 2; bases outside the gene matches: 7. The CDR3 coding sequence is TGCGCCAGCAGCCTTACCGGGACAGGGCCCTACGAGCAGTACTTC. This sequence encodes CASSLTGTGPYEQYF.

The rearrangement joins TRBV27 to TRBJ2-2; 8 positions match TRBD2. V was clipped by 2 bases and J by 5 bases; unmatched bases: 7. CDR3 length: 16 amino acids. CDR1 is MNHEY, CDR2 SMNVEV, per germline (reference sequence). CDR3 protein: CASSLQAGVETGELFF. As DNA, the CDR3 is TGTGCCAGCAGTTTACAAGCGGGAGTTGAAACCGGGGAGCTGTTTTTT.

There are a few counts of this clone. The CDR3 coding sequence is TGTGCCAGCAGTTTCGCCCCGGATCAGCCCCAGCATTTT. This encodes CASSFAPDQPQHF. The V and J genes are TRBV6-1 and TRBJ1-5; D remains ambiguous. Trimming took 5 bases from V and 5 from J, leaving 10 bases between them. This CDR3 has 13 residues. Germline loops: CDR1 MNHNS, CDR2 SASEGT.

This clone was seen a few times. The chain uses TRBV18 and TRBJ1-1; D is ambiguous. From germline, CDR1 is KGHSH and CDR2 LQKENI. The V end lost 4 bases, the J end lost 4 bases, and 7 bases lay between the germline ends. The CDR3 loop spans 12 amino acids. CDR3 coding DNA: TGTGCCAGCTCACTAGATAGCACTGAAGCTTTCTTT. This translates into CASSLDSTEAFF.

This clone was seen only a few times. The V and J genes are TRBV21-1 and TRBJ2-2; the table's D call, TRBD2, has no DNA check behind it. TRBV21-1 is termed a pseudogene. The CDR3 spans 16 residues. The CDR3 loop is CASPDADWREPGELFF. As DNA, the CDR3 is TGTGCCAGCCCCGACGCGGACTGGCGGGAGCCCGGGGAGCTGTTTTTT.

This clone appeared a few times. V and J are TRBV5-5 and TRBJ2-7; 7 bases fit TRBD1. CDR1 and CDR2 (germline): SGHKS, YYEKEE (reference sequence). This CDR3 is built from 13 residues. V lost 4 bases to trimming and J lost 2 bases; unmatched junction nucleotides: 3. CDR3 sequence: CASSTGQTYEQYF. The CDR3 DNA reads as TGTGCCAGCAGCACGGGACAGACCTACGAGCAGTACTTC.

This clone was seen more than once but under ten times. The rearrangement uses TRBV7-2 and TRBJ1-2; weak D call: TRBD1 (6 bases). V was cut by 1 base and J by 7 bases, with 7 bases left in between. Germline values: CDR1 SGHTA, CDR2 FQGNSA. The CDR3 loop spans 12 amino acids. The CDR3 here is CASSLEQGGYTF. DNA for the CDR3: TGTGCCAGCAGCTTAGAACAGGGTGGCTACACCTTC.

This chain uses TRBV7-3 with TRBJ2-5; a weak D match, TRBD2 (6 bases). Trimming stripped 3 bases from V and 2 bases from J, with 25 bases between. Germline loops: CDR1 SGHTA, CDR2 FQGTGA. This CDR3 is built from 19 residues. The CDR3 loop is CASSFRGRGPTPSQETQYF. In DNA, the CDR3 is TGTGCCAGCAGCTTTCGTGGGCGGGGCCCCACCCCCTCACAAGAGACCCAGTACTTC.

This clone was seen only a few times. The gene calls are TRBV5-4 and TRBJ2-1; 7 bases agree with TRBD1. From germline, CDR1 is SGHNT and CDR2 YYREEE (reference sequence). Trimming cost V 3 bases and J 0 bases; bases outside gene matches: 3. The CDR3 length is 15 residues. CDR3: CASSWGQLSYNEQFF. CDR3 DNA sequence: TGTGCCAGCAGCTGGGGACAGCTCTCCTACAATGAGCAGTTCTTC.

This clone was observed a handful of times. V gene TRBV4-2 combines with J gene TRBJ1-2, with 7 bases that match TRBD1. The V gene's germline CDR1 is LGHNA and CDR2 YNFKEQ. The CDR3 consists of 15 residues. Losses at the gene ends were 4 bases for V and 6 bases for J; bases not matched to a gene: 11. CDR3 in amino acids: CASSPRRRQGHGYTF. The CDR3 DNA sequence: TGTGCCAGCAGCCCCCGCCGGAGACAGGGTCATGGCTACACCTTC.

The V gene is TRBV7-3, the J gene TRBJ2-3, with 12 positions matching TRBD2. There are 14 residues in the CDR3. Germline CDR1 and CDR2: SGHTA and FQGTGA. The J segment lost 6 bases and the V segment lost 5 bases, leaving 3 bases of the junction unmatched. This CDR3 reads CASSLAGGLDTQYF. The CDR3 DNA reads as TGTGCCAGCAGCCTAGCGGGGGGGTTGGATACGCAGTATTTT.

This CDR3 is CASSPLPRGTEAFF. CDR3 nucleotide sequence: TGTGCCAGCAGTCCCCTGCCCCGGGGCACTGAAGCTTTCTTT. The chain uses TRBV28 and TRBJ1-1; no clear D. CDR3 length equals 14 residues. With 5 bases removed from V and 4 bases from J, the gap between germline ends came to 14 bases. Per germline, CDR1 MDHEN and CDR2 SYDVKM.

This clone showed up just a few times. This chain uses TRBV15 with TRBJ1-3, with TRBD1 identical over 9 bases. With V trimmed by 2 bases and J by 4 bases, 6 bases remained unmatched. Per germline, CDR1 LNHNV and CDR2 YYDKDF (reference sequence). This CDR3 has 16 residues. CDR3 bases: TGTGCCACCAGCAGACAGACCGGGACAGGGGGAAACACCATATATTTT. Translating gives CATSRQTGTGGNTIYF.